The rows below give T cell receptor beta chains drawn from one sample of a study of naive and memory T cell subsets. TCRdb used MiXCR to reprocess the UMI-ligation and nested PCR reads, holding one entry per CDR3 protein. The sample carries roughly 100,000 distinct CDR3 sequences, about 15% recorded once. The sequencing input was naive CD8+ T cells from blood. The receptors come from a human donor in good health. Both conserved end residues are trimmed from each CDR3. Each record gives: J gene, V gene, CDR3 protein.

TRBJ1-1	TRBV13	ASTPPLQGEAF
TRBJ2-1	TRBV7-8	ASRFTGPPSRDEQF
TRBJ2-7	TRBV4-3	ASSQVADLSYEQY
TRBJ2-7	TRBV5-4	ASSLGRPGDEQY
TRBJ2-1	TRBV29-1	SVEATGTEQF
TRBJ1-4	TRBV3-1	ASSSRAFATNEKLF
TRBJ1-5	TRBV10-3	AINDDRLGQPQH
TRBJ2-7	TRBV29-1	SARPGTAMGNLYEQY
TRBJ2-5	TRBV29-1	SVGDRPRETQY
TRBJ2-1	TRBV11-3	ASSSLGGKQF
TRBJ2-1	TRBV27	ASSPNGPMAANEQF
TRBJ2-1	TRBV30	AWRAGSANEQF
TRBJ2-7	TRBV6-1	ASATGAREQY
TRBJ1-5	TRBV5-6	ASSLLAGGIGNQPQH
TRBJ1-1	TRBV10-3	AISNADSLMNTEAF
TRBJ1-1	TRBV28	ASSRLGGQGTEAF
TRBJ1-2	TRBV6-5	ASSYSQRSIPNYGYT
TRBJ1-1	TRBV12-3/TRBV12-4	ASSPWLEGLGTEAF
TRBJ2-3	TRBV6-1	ASDLAGVRRTDTQY
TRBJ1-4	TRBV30	DWSQGNIQKLF
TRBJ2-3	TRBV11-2	ASSLEGQATDTQY
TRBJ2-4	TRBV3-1	ASSQDVEVAKNIQY
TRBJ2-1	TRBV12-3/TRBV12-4	ASSRPGTSIHNEQF
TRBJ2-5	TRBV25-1	ASSDGYQETQY
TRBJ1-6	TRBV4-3	ASSQDSGLSPLH
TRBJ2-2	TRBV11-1	ASRSNTGELF
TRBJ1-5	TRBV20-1	SARVGGSNQPQH
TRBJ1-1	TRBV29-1	SAYPDGEAF
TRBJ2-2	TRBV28	ASSAMVFGELF
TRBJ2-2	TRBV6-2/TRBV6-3	ASSYSLEKSFNTGELF
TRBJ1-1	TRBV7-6	ASSLAEAMNTEAF
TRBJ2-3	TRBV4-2	ASSGASGGAPDTQY
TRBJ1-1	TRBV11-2	ASSLGGMGAF
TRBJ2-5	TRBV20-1	SARMGTGGQETQY
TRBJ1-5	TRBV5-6	ASSFGGRNPNQPQH
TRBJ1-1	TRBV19	ASTLTLYTEAF
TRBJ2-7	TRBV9	ASSVEVRGDYEQY
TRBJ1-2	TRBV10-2	ATRDSQANYGYT
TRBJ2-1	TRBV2	ASNARAFGEQF
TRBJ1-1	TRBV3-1	ASSQDRGTGRAF
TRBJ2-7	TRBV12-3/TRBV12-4	ASNLGGLGEQY
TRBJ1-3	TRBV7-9	ASTLEERTVGNTIY
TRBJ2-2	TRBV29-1	SADRNTGELF
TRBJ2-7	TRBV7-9	ASSSIKGFNEQY
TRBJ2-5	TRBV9	ASSVASGSSETQY
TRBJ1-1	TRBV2	ASSVVVGENTEAF
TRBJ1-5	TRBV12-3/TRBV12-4	ASNGQTRHQPQH
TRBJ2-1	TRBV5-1	ASSTTPGQGRDEQF
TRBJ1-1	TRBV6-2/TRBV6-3	ASTRGADSEAF
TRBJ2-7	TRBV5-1	ASSPRQGSYEQY
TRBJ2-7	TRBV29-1	SVEDSFYEQY
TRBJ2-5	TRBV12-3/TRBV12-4	ASSSDPVGGETQY
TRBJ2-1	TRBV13	ASSSGYEQF